This T cell receptor (beta chain) is from a study of blood T cell repertoires in COVID-19. Study summary: Italy, Spain and the United States were the sources of the convalescent and acute COVID-19 samples. The analysed material was cDNA or gDNA that came from T cells, B-cell-depleted T cells, or PBMCs.

Patients of the Seattle cohort, enrolled during active infection, were followed longitudinally. In the source study's methods: Reference gene primers were amplified, and this amplification served to estimate nucleated cell counts. The assay was immunoSEQ multiplex PCR, and TCRdb's table has in-frame clones only and misses some. That table gives V, J and clone size, and the DNA gave D and trimming. The table has about 310,000 clones, 90% seen once. Germline V gene sequence: CDR1 SGHVS, CDR2 FNYEAQ. V lost 3 bases and J lost 3, with 9 bases in between. This CDR3 has 14 residues. The receptor was isolated from a woman aged 40 to 55 with COVID-19, enrolled during active disease. The gene calls are TRBV7-6 and TRBJ1-3; D gene unclear. Sequenced: peripheral blood. As DNA, the CDR3 is TGTGCCAGCAGCTTTCTCCCTTTTGGAAACACCATATATTTT. Amino acids: CASSFLPFGNTIYF. The full variable domain, with the rest looked up from reference TRBV7-6 and TRBJ1-3, is GAGVSQSPRYKVTKRGQDVALRCDPISGHVSLYWYRQALGQGPEFLTYFNYEAQQDKSGLPNDRFSAERPEGSISTLTIQRTEQRDSAMYRCASSFLPFGNTIYFGEGSWLTVV.